A single sample is the source of the 16 T cell receptor beta chains below, sequenced in a study of blood T cell repertoires in COVID-19. Profiling relied on immunoSEQ multiplex PCR, and the TCRdb table lists in-frame clones only, not all of them. The repertoire includes 200,000 to 300,000 clones, almost 85% of them detected once, and 9.1% sits in the top ten. The sequencing sample was made of PBMCs or T cells enriched from blood (not recorded which). Receptor source: a woman aged 50 to 60 with acute COVID-19.

The chain employs TRBV30 and TRBJ2-7; 8 bases match TRBD1. The CDR3 is made up of 14 amino acids. CDR1 is GTSNPN, CDR2 SVGIG, per germline (reference sequence). J gave up 6 bases and V 0 bases, and 7 bases lay outside the gene matches. CDR3: CAWSVTGGPAEQYF. CDR3 DNA sequence: TGTGCCTGGAGTGTTACAGGGGGACCTGCCGAGCAGTACTTC.

The gene calls are TRBV15 and TRBJ2-7; TRBD2 agrees at 7 bases. J lost 2 bases, V lost 8 bases, and 9 bases had no gene match. The CDR3 is 14 amino acids. In germline, CDR1 is LNHNV, CDR2 YYDKDF (reference sequence). In DNA form, the CDR3 reads TGTGCCACCGCCTGGGGCGGGGGTCCCTACGAGCAGTACTTC. This encodes CATAWGGGPYEQYF.

This clone was recorded only once. V gene TRBV9 combines with J gene TRBJ1-2; 7 positions agree with TRBD1. Unmatched junction bases numbered 5, after V lost 2 bases and J lost 4 bases. Germline CDR1 reads SGDLS; CDR2 reads YYNGEE. This CDR3 spans 14 amino acids. CDR3 DNA sequence: TGTGCCAGCAGCGTGGGACAGAGTTCCTATGGCTACACCTTC. It encodes CASSVGQSSYGYTF.

The V and J genes are TRBV19 and TRBJ2-7; the D gene is possibly TRBD1 (6 bases). Trimming left V 5 bases short and J 0 bases short, with 14 bases between. Germline lookup yields CDR1 LNHDA and CDR2 SQIVND (reference sequence). The CDR3 consists of 15 residues. The CDR3 protein is CASSPTWTASYEQYF. The CDR3 bases are TGTGCCAGTAGTCCTACCTGGACAGCCTCCTACGAGCAGTACTTC.

This clone was recorded only once. The chain uses TRBV2 and TRBJ1-1; TRBD1 might be the D (5 bases). The V gene lost 6 bases and the J gene lost 5 bases, with 16 bases spanning the gap. CDR3 length: 14 amino acids. Germline V gene lookup returns CDR1 SNHLY and CDR2 FYNNEI. The CDR3 coding sequence is TGTGCCAGCAGACTCCGGGGCGCGGGAACTGAAGCTTTCTTT. It yields the protein CASRLRGAGTEAFF.

The V and J genes are TRBV7-6 and TRBJ2-2; D is uncertain. The CDR3 contains 14 residues. Germline values: CDR1 SGHVS, CDR2 FNYEAQ. The V gene lost 5 bases and the J gene lost 0 bases, with 7 bases spanning the gap. This chain's CDR3 is CASSRGTNTGELFF. CDR3 nucleotide sequence: TGTGCCAGCAGCAGAGGAACGAACACCGGGGAGCTGTTTTTT.

The J gene is TRBJ2-2, the V gene TRBV10-1, with a possible D match to TRBD1 (6 bases). V shed 7 bases and J shed 0 bases, with 9 bases lying between them. Germline CDR1 reads WNHNN; CDR2 reads SYGVQD (reference sequence). CDR3 length: 14 residues. The CDR3 loop reads CASKGGSNTGELFF. CDR3 in DNA: TGCGCCAGCAAAGGGGGTTCGAACACCGGGGAGCTGTTTTTT.

The V call is TRBV10-3, the J call TRBJ1-2, with a weak D call TRBD1 (5 bases). Germline CDR1 is ENHRY and CDR2 is SYGVKD. CDR3 length equals 13 residues. Trimming took off 7 bases at V and 7 bases at J, with 16 bases between the two ends. The CDR3 nucleotides are TGTGCCATCACCTTCGGGGGGGATGGTGGCTACACCTTC. It translates to CAITFGGDGGYTF.

CDR3 protein: CASSVGGTPSIYTF. CDR3 DNA sequence: TGTGCCAGCAGCGTAGGTGGCACCCCTTCGATCTACACCTTC. The rearrangement joins TRBV9 to TRBJ1-2; D unclear. Trimming stripped 0 bases from V and 10 bases from J, with 16 bases between. Germline CDR1 SGDLS, CDR2 YYNGEE. The CDR3 sequence is 14 residues long. The full variable domain, rest sourced from reference TRBV9 and TRBJ1-2, is DSGVTQTPKHLITATGQRVTLRCSPRSGDLSVYWYQQSLDQGLQFLIQYYNGEERAKGNILERFSAQQFPDLHSELNLSSLELGDSALYFCASSVGGTPSIYTFGSGTRLTVV.

The V and J genes are TRBV19 and TRBJ1-1; D ambiguous. Trimming cost V 7 bases and J 1 base, with 10 bases left between them. The germline V gene encodes CDR1 LNHDA and CDR2 SQIVND (reference sequence). This CDR3 has 13 amino acids. CDR3 residues: CASTRSGNTEAFF. In DNA form, the CDR3 reads TGTGCCAGTACCCGGAGTGGGAACACTGAAGCTTTCTTT.

The J gene is TRBJ1-5, the V gene TRBV4-2; tentative D call: TRBD1 (5 bases). The CDR3 has 15 amino acids. V was clipped by 0 bases and J by 5 bases, with 11 bases between them. From germline, CDR1 is LGHNA and CDR2 YNFKEQ. The CDR3 reads CASSQDLAGYQPQHF. The CDR3 bases are TGTGCCAGCAGCCAAGATTTGGCAGGGTATCAGCCCCAGCATTTT.

This clone was seen a few times. This chain uses TRBV7-9 with TRBJ2-1; D perhaps matches TRBD2 (6 bases). The CDR3 loop spans 16 amino acids. Trimming pared 7 bases from V and 8 bases from J, leaving 24 bases between. Germline loops: CDR1 SEHNR, CDR2 FQNEAQ (reference sequence). Here the CDR3 reads CASTKGPGRGQDEQFF. The DNA of the CDR3 is TGTGCCAGCACAAAGGGTCCCGGGAGAGGACAAGATGAGCAGTTCTTC.

This clone was detected only a few times. V is TRBV4-3 and J is TRBJ1-4; the match to TRBD1 covers 8 bases. CDR3 length: 16 residues. From germline, CDR1 is LGHNA and CDR2 YSLEER. The junction had 9 bases not matched to a gene; V was cut back by 1 base and J by 8 bases. CDR3 nucleotides: TGCGCCAGCAGCCAAGCCTCGACAGGGGAAGGGGAAAAACTGTTTTTT. Protein sequence: CASSQASTGEGEKLFF.

The V call is TRBV5-4, the J call TRBJ1-4; TRBD1 agrees at 8 bases. The CDR3 extends over 15 amino acids. V was clipped by 4 bases and J by 8 bases; unmatched bases: 10. CDR1 SGHNT and CDR2 YYREEE come from the germline V gene (reference sequence). In DNA form, the CDR3 reads TGTGCCAGCAGCAGCTGGACAGGGAGGCAGGAAAAACTGTTTTTT. Protein sequence: CASSSWTGRQEKLFF.

In its sample, this clone was seen a few times. The V call is TRBV2, the J call TRBJ2-7, with 7 bases aligning to TRBD2. V dropped 2 bases and J dropped 0; count of bases not matched to a gene: 4. CDR3 length equals 15 residues. CDR1 and CDR2 (germline): SNHLY, FYNNEI. The DNA for the CDR3 is TGTGCCAGCAGTGAATTGCGGGGGAGCTCCTACGAGCAGTACTTC. Amino acid sequence: CASSELRGSSYEQYF.

The chain employs TRBV7-3 and TRBJ2-1, with 10 bases lining up with TRBD2. This CDR3 region has 15 residues. J was trimmed by 6 bases and V by 4 bases; bases with no gene match: 6. Per germline, CDR1 SGHTA and CDR2 FQGTGA. Here the CDR3 reads CASSSSGGGGNEQFF. The CDR3 nucleotides are TGTGCCAGCAGCTCTAGCGGGGGCGGTGGCAATGAGCAGTTCTTC.